These T cell receptor beta chains were read from a single sample in a study of immune evolution from preneoplasia to lung adenocarcinoma. TCRdb's copy holds only in-frame clones and misses some; the assay was immunoSEQ multiplex PCR. The profile covers 4,500 or so clones, with more than 75% appearing a single time and 13% to 15% taken by the ten largest. The specimen was FFPE invasive lung adenocarcinoma tissue. The receptor set was obtained from an older person with invasive lung adenocarcinoma. Some clones in this sample may be carry-over from other donors' samples. Each CDR3 is given with its conserved first and last residue. Each record gives: D gene, V gene, J gene, clone size, CDR3 DNA, CDR3 protein. D genes are given only for firm matches. The size field is filled for only some rows; it gives once, few, many or a size class.

>NA|TRBV5-1|TRBJ2-4|NA
TGCGCCAGCAGCTTGATGGGGGACGCCAAAAACATTCAGTACTTC
CASSLMGDAKNIQYF
>NA|TRBV6-5|TRBJ2-7|NA
TGTGCCAGCAGTTACTCGAGCGAGGAATACGAGCAGTACTTC
CASSYSSEEYEQYF
>TRBD1|TRBV19|TRBJ1-5|once
TGTGCCAGTAGTATTGGTCTAGGGACAGGGGGCGGGAAGCCCCAGCATTTT
CASSIGLGTGGGKPQHF
>TRBD2|TRBV11-3|TRBJ2-1|once
TGTGCCAGCAGCTTAGGACTAGCGGGAGTTGGTGAGCAGTTCTTC
CASSLGLAGVGEQFF
>NA|TRBV6-1|TRBJ1-5|few
TGTGCCAGCAGTGCTTCGGGTTCCAATCAGCCTCAGCATTTT
CASSASGSNQPQHF
>NA|TRBV6-1|TRBJ1-6|NA
TGTGCCAGCAGTGAAAGGGTCTTCAATTCACCCCTCCACTTT
CASSERVFNSPLHF
>TRBD1|TRBV7-8|TRBJ1-4|NA
TGTGCCAGCAGCGCACTACAGGGGAACGATGAAAAACTGTTTTTT
CASSALQGNDEKLFF
>NA|TRBV6-1|TRBJ1-5|NA
TGTGCCAGCACCGAAGGGACGGTTAGCAATCAGCCCCAGCATTTT
CASTEGTVSNQPQHF
>NA|TRBV7-9|TRBJ1-5|once
TGTGCCATCGAGGTAGGGAATCAGCCCCAGCATTTT
CAIEVGNQPQHF
>NA|TRBV6-1|TRBJ1-4|NA
TGTGCCAGCACTGGACATACCATAGATGAAAAACTGTTTTTT
CASTGHTIDEKLFF
>NA|TRBV19|TRBJ2-1|NA
TGTGCCAGTAGTATTACCGGGTTAGCGGAATACAATGAGCAGTTCTTC
CASSITGLAEYNEQFF
>NA|TRBV29-1|TRBJ2-3|NA
TGCAGCGTTGAAGATCCCGCAGGGCTCACAGATACGCAGTATTTT
CSVEDPAGLTDTQYF
>NA|TRBV7-3|TRBJ1-1|NA
TGTGCCAGCAGCTTAGAGCCGGCCGCGAGAAACACTGAAGCTTTCTTT
CASSLEPAARNTEAFF
>NA|TRBV5-4|TRBJ2-7|once
TGTGCCAGCAGCTTGGGTCCGAGCTCCTACGAGCAGTACTTC
CASSLGPSSYEQYF
>TRBD1|TRBV4-2|TRBJ2-2|NA
TGTGCCAGCAGCCCACAGGGACAGGGGACCGGGGAGCTGTTTTTT
CASSPQGQGTGELFF
>TRBD1|TRBV4-1|TRBJ2-5|NA
TGCGCCAGCAGCCCGACCGACAGGGGCCAAGAGACCCAGTACTTC
CASSPTDRGQETQYF
>TRBD1|TRBV7-2|TRBJ2-2|NA
TGTGCCAGCTATCCGGGACAGTCGAACACCGGGGAGCTGTTTTTT
CASYPGQSNTGELFF
>NA|TRBV28|TRBJ1-4|NA
TGTGCCAGCAGAAGTCCGGGACGTAGTAAACTGTTTTTT
CASRSPGRSKLFF
>NA|TRBV18|TRBJ1-2|NA
TGTGCCAGCTCCGCGACTATTAACTATGGCTACACCTTC
CASSATINYGYTF
>NA|TRBV6-5|TRBJ1-1|NA
TGTGCCAGCAGTAAAGAATATCGGGGAGCCACTGAAGCTTTCTTT
CASSKEYRGATEAFF
>NA|TRBV29-1|TRBJ1-2|NA
TGCAGCGTTTCCCCGGACGGATATGGCTACACCTTC
CSVSPDGYGYTF
>TRBD2|TRBV18|TRBJ2-2|NA
TGTGCCAGCTCGCCTAGCGGGATCATCACCGGGGAGCTGTTTTTT
CASSPSGIITGELFF
>NA|TRBV5-1|TRBJ2-5|NA
TGCGCCAGCAGCGTAGGGGAGTACCAAGAGACCCAGTACTTC
CASSVGEYQETQYF
>TRBD1|TRBV19|TRBJ2-7|NA
TGTGCCAGTAGTACCGGACAGGGGGCAACCTACGAGCAGTACTTC
CASSTGQGATYEQYF
>TRBD2|TRBV7-9|TRBJ2-3|NA
TGTGCCAGCAGCTTATTTAGCGGGGCCAAAGATACGCAGTATTTT
CASSLFSGAKDTQYF
>NA|TRBV29-1|TRBJ2-3|NA
TGCAGCGTTGACAGGGCGGAGGGCCCGGCGGATACGCAGTATTTT
CSVDRAEGPADTQYF
>NA|TRBV30|TRBJ1-1|few
TGTGCCTGGGGTACAAAGAACACTGAAGCTTTCTTT
CAWGTKNTEAFF
>NA|TRBV6-1|TRBJ1-1|NA
TGTGCCAGCAGTGTTATGAACACTGAAGCTTTCTTT
CASSVMNTEAFF
>NA|TRBV5-1|TRBJ2-3|NA
TGCGCCAGCAGCTTGATAGTCTTCACAGATACGCAGTATTTT
CASSLIVFTDTQYF
>NA|TRBV7-2|TRBJ2-5|NA
TGTGCCAGCAGCCCCGACAGGACCCGAAAAGAGACCCAGTACTTC
CASSPDRTRKETQYF
>TRBD1|TRBV5-6|TRBJ2-5|NA
TGTGCCAGCAGCTTGCGGACAGGGGAGACCCAGTACTTC
CASSLRTGETQYF
>NA|TRBV21-1|TRBJ2-5|few
TGTGCCAGCACCCCCCGAGCGGCTCAAGAGACCCAGTACTTC
CASTPRAAQETQYF
>NA|TRBV27|TRBJ2-7|NA
TGTGCCAGCAGTTTGGGCCCCGGACGGACGATCTACGAGCAGTACTTC
CASSLGPGRTIYEQYF